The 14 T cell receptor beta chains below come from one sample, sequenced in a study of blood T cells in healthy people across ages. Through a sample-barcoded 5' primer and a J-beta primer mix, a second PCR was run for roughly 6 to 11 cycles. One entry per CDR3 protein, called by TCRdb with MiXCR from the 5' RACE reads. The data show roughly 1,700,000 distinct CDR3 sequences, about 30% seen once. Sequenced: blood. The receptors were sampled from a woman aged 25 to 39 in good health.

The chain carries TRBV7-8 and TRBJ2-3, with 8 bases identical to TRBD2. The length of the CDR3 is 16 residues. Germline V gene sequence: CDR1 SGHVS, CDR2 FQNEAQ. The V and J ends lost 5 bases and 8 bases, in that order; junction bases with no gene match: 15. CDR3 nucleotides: TGTGCCAGCAGCCATCGAGAGAGGGCGGCGGGGGGTACGCAGTATTTT. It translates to CASSHRERAAGGTQYF.

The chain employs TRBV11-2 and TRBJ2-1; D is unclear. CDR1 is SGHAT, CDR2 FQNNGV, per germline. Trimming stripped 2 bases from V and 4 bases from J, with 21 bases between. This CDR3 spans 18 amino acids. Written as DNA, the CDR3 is TGTGCCAGCAGCTTACTCTTGGGTTCTGGGCTAGGGTACAATGAGCAGTTCTTC. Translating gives CASSLLLGSGLGYNEQFF.

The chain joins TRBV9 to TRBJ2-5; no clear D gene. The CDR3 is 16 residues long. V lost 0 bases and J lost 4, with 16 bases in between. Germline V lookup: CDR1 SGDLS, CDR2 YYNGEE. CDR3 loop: CASSVASSDVRETQYF. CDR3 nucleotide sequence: TGTGCCAGCAGCGTAGCCTCCAGTGACGTGAGAGAGACCCAGTACTTC. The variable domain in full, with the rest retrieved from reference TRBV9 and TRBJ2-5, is DSGVTQTPKHLITATGQRVTLRCSPRSGDLSVYWYQQSLDQGLQFLIQYYNGEERAKGNILERFSAQQFPDLHSELNLSSLELGDSALYFCASSVASSDVRETQYFGPGTRLLVL.

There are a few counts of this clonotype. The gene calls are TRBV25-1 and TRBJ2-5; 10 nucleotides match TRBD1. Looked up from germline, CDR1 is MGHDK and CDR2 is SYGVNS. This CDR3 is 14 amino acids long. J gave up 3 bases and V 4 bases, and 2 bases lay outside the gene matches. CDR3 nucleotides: TGTGCCAGCAGTGGGGGACAGGGGAAAGAGACCCAGTACTTC. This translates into CASSGGQGKETQYF. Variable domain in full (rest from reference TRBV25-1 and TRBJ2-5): EADIYQTPRYLVIGTGKKITLECSQTMGHDKMYWYQQDPGMELHLIHYSYGVNSTEKGDLSSESTVSRIRTEHFPLTLESARPSHTSQYLCASSGGQGKETQYFGPGTRLLVL.

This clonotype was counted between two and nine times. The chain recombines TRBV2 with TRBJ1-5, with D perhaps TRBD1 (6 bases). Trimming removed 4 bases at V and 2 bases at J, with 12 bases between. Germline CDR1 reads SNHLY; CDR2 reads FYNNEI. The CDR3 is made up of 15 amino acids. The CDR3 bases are TGTGCCAGCAGTGGCGGGACATTTGGCAATCAGCCCCAGCATTTT. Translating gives CASSGGTFGNQPQHF.

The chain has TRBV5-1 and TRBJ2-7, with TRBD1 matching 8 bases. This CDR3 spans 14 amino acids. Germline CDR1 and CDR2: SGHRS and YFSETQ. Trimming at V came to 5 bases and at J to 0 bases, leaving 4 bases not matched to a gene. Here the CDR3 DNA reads TGCGCCAGCAGGCCGGGACAGGACTCCTACGAGCAGTACTTC. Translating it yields CASRPGQDSYEQYF.

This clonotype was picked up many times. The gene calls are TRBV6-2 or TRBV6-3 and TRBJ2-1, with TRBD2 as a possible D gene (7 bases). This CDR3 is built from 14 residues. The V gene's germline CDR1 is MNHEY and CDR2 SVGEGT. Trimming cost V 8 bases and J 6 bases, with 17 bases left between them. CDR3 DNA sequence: TGTGCCAGCCGACGGGGGGCGGGTCGCAATGAGCAGTTCTTC. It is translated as CASRRGAGRNEQFF.

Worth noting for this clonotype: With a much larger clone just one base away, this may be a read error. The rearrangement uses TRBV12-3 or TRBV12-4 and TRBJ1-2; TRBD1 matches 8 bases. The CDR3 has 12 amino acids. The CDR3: CTSLQGEDGYTF. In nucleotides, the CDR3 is TGTACCAGCCTACAGGGGGAGGATGGCTACACCTTC.

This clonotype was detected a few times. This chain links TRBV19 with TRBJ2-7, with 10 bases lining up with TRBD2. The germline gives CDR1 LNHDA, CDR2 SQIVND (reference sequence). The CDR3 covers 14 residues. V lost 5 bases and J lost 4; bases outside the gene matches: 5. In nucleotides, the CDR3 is TGTGCCAGTAGTGAGCGGGAGGGCCCTTACGAGCAGTACTTC. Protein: CASSEREGPYEQYF.

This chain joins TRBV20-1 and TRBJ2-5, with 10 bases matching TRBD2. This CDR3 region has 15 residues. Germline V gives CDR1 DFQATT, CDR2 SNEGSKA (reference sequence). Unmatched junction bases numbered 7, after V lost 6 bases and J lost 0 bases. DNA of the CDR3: TGCAGTGCCCTCCCACTAGCGGGGTACCAAGAGACCCAGTACTTC. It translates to CSALPLAGYQETQYF.

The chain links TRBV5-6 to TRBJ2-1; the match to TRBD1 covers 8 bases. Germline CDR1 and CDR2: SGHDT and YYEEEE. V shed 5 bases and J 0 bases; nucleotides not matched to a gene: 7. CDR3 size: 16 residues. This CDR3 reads CASSPGQGSSYNEQFF. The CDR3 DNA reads TGTGCCAGCAGTCCTGGACAGGGTAGCTCCTACAATGAGCAGTTCTTC.

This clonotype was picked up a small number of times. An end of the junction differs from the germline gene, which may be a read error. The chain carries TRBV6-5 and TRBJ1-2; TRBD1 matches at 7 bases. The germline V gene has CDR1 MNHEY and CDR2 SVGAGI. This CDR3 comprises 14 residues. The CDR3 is CVSATMRQGYGYTF. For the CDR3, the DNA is TGTGTCAGCGCTACTATGAGACAGGGTTATGGCTACACCTTC.

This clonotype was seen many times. The CDR3, as DNA: TGTGCCACTTCGGAGCGGGACTCCTACGAGCAGTACTTC. It encodes CATSERDSYEQYF. The rearrangement joins TRBV15 to TRBJ2-7, with 7 bases identical to TRBD2. Germline V gene data show CDR1 as LNHNV and CDR2 as YYDKDF (reference sequence). The CDR3 has 13 residues. Trimming removed 9 bases from V and 0 bases from J; junction bases left unmatched: 5.

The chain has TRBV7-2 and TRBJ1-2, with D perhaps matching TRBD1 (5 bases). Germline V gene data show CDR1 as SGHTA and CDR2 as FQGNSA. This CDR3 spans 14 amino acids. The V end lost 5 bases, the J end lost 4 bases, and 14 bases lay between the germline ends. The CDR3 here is CASSPGPLTYGYTF. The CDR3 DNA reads TGTGCCAGCAGCCCGGGACCGCTTACCTATGGCTACACCTTC.